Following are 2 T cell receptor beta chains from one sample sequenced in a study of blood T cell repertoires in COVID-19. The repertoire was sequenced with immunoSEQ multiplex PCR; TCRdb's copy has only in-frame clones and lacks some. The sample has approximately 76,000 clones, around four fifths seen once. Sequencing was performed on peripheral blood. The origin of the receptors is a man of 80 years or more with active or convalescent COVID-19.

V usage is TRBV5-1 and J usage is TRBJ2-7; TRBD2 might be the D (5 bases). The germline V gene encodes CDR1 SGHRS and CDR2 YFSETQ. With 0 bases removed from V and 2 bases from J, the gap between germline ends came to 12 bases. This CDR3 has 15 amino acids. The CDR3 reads CASSLGASFPYEQYF. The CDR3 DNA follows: TGCGCCAGCAGCTTGGGGGCTAGCTTCCCCTACGAGCAGTACTTC.

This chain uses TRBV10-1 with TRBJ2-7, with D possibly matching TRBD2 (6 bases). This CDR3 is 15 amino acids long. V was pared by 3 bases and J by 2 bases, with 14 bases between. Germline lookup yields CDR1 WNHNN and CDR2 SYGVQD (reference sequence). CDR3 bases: TGCGCCAGCAGTGACGGCGGGACGAGAGCCTACGAGCAGTACTTC. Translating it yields CASSDGGTRAYEQYF.